Each of the 20 T cell receptor beta chains below was sequenced from the same sample in a study of control samples from healthy donors and cancer patients. Repertoires were generated with immunoSEQ multiplex PCR, while TCRdb's copy carries only in-frame clones and drops some. The repertoire holds about 41,000 clones, about 94% seen once, with approximately 24% in the top ten. Specimen: blood. These receptors all stem from a man in his 60s in good health.

V usage is TRBV27 and J usage is TRBJ2-3; D is uncertain. V lost 5 bases and J lost 5, with 11 bases in between. This CDR3 region has 13 residues. Germline V CDR1 and CDR2: MNHEY, SMNVEV (reference sequence). In DNA, the CDR3 is TGTGCCAGCAGTCGTCGGACGGAAGATACGCAGTATTTT. It yields the protein CASSRRTEDTQYF.

This chain connects TRBV7-3 to TRBJ2-1; D may be TRBD1 or TRBD2 (7 bases each). V was shortened by 3 bases and J by 12 bases, with 15 bases between the two germline ends. Germline V gene lookup returns CDR1 SGHTA and CDR2 FQGTGA. The CDR3 is 13 amino acids. CDR3 region: CASSFTGEGGQFF. As DNA, the CDR3 is TGTGCCAGCAGCTTCACAGGGGAGGGCGGGCAGTTCTTC. The entire variable domain, with the rest obtained from reference TRBV7-3 and TRBJ2-1, is as follows: GAGVSQTPSNKVTEKGKYVELRCDPISGHTALYWYRQSLGQGPEFLIYFQGTGAADDSGLPNDRFFAVRPEGSVSTLKIQRTERGDSAVYLCASSFTGEGGQFFGPGTRLTVL.

V is TRBV6-4 and J is TRBJ2-3; D is perhaps TRBD1 (7 bases). Germline assignment: CDR1 MRHNA and CDR2 SNTAGT. The CDR3 is 13 amino acids. Trimming removed 0 bases at V and 11 bases at J, with 12 bases between. The CDR3, as DNA: TGTGCCAGCAGTGACTCGGTCAGGGGGGAGCAGTATTTT. This encodes CASSDSVRGEQYF.

The chain employs TRBV10-3 and TRBJ1-1; D ambiguous. The CDR3 is made up of 14 amino acids. Germline CDR1 ENHRY, CDR2 SYGVKD. V lost 3 bases, J lost 5 bases, and 13 bases lay in between. In nucleotides, the CDR3 is TGTGCCATCAGTGATAAAGGGAACCCGACTGAAGCTTTCTTT. As protein: CAISDKGNPTEAFF.

The genes are TRBV11-2 and TRBJ1-3, with 8 positions matching TRBD1. Germline-derived CDR1 and CDR2 are SGHAT and FQNNGV. V gave up 6 bases and J gave up 8 bases; unmatched junction bases: 15. The CDR3 contains 16 residues. The CDR3 is CASRNIEDRVSDTIYF. CDR3 DNA: TGTGCCAGCAGAAATATAGAGGACAGGGTATCGGACACCATATATTTT. Using reference TRBV11-2 and TRBJ1-3 for the parts outside the CDR3, the full variable domain is EAGVAQSPRYKIIEKRQSVAFWCNPISGHATLYWYQQILGQGPKLLIQFQNNGVVDDSQLPKDRFSAERLKGVDSTLKIQPAKLEDSAVYLCASRNIEDRVSDTIYFGEGSWLTVV.

This clone was detected once. V usage is TRBV18 and J usage is TRBJ1-5; 7 positions match TRBD1. Germline CDR1 and CDR2: KGHSH and LQKENI. CDR3 size: 14 residues. Losses at the gene ends were 4 bases for V and 5 bases for J; bases not matched to a gene: 5. CDR3 sequence: CASSLKGGYQPQHF. CDR3 DNA sequence: TGTGCCAGCTCACTCAAAGGGGGCTATCAGCCCCAGCATTTT.

The chain combines TRBV11-3 with TRBJ2-1; D is perhaps TRBD1 (7 bases). V lost 5 bases to trimming and J lost 13 bases, with 18 bases between them. From germline, CDR1 is SGHNT and CDR2 YENEEA. The CDR3 contains 13 residues. The chain's CDR3 is CASSGGGNFPQFF. Written as DNA, the CDR3 is TGTGCCAGCAGCGGAGGGGGCAATTTCCCCCAGTTCTTC.

The rearrangement links TRBV19 to TRBJ1-2, with a tentative D call TRBD1 (6 bases). Trimming removed 5 bases at V and 3 bases at J, with 13 bases between. The CDR3 totals 14 residues. Per germline, CDR1 LNHDA and CDR2 SQIVND (reference sequence). The CDR3 reads CASSRREGDYGYTF. CDR3 nucleotides: TGTGCCAGTAGTCGCAGGGAGGGGGACTATGGCTACACCTTC.

The rearrangement uses TRBV12-3 or TRBV12-4 and TRBJ1-1; D not resolved. The length of the CDR3 is 13 residues. Between the trimmed V and J ends, which lost 0 bases and 12 bases, there was a span of 14 bases. DNA for the CDR3: TGTGCCAGCAGTTTAGCCCCCCCAGGTGATCCTTTCTTT. It codes for CASSLAPPGDPFF.

This rearrangement joins TRBV29-1 to TRBJ1-1; 8 positions agree with TRBD1. From germline, CDR1 is SQVTM and CDR2 ANQGSEA. The CDR3 consists of 14 residues. The V and J ends lost 2 bases and 7 bases, in that order; junction bases with no gene match: 9. CDR3 sequence reads: CSVEPGGADSEAFF. As DNA, the CDR3 is TGCAGCGTTGAACCAGGGGGCGCAGATAGTGAAGCTTTCTTT.

For the CDR3, the DNA is TGTGCCAGCAGCTTGGTCCTTACAGGGGGAGTAGCCAAAAACATTCAGTACTTC. Translated, it gives CASSLVLTGGVAKNIQYF. The chain recombines TRBV7-8 with TRBJ2-4; 8 bases line up with TRBD1. The CDR3 has 18 amino acids. Germline V gene data show CDR1 as SGHVS and CDR2 as FQNEAQ. J lost 0 bases, V lost 3 bases, and 10 bases had no gene match.

CDR3 sequence (DNA): TGTGCCAGCAGCCCCTGGGGGACTAATGAAAAACTGTTTTTT. Its translation: CASSPWGTNEKLFF. The chain links TRBV11-2 to TRBJ1-4; the D gene is possibly TRBD1 (5 bases). The CDR3 consists of 14 residues. The V gene lost 5 bases and the J gene lost 2 bases, with 9 bases spanning the gap. Per the germline V gene, CDR1 is SGHAT and CDR2 is FQNNGV.

This chain uses TRBV30 with TRBJ2-7, with 7 bases fitting TRBD1. Looked up from germline, CDR1 is GTSNPN and CDR2 is SVGIG (reference sequence). The CDR3 is made up of 15 amino acids. Trimming cost V 5 bases and J 0 bases; bases outside gene matches: 10. CDR3 loop: CAWSRARDSSYEQYF. The CDR3 DNA follows: TGTGCCTGGTCCCGGGCCCGGGACAGCTCCTACGAGCAGTACTTC. The variable domain in full, with the rest retrieved from reference TRBV30 and TRBJ2-7, is SQTIHQWPATLVQPVGSPLSLECTVEGTSNPNLYWYRQAAGRGLQLLFYSVGIGQISSEVPQNLSASRPQDRQFILSSKKLLLSDSGFYLCAWSRARDSSYEQYFGPGTRLTVT.

The V and J genes are TRBV6-5 and TRBJ1-3; no clear D. Between the trimmed V and J ends, which lost 7 bases and 4 bases, there was a span of 14 bases. Looked up from germline, CDR1 is MNHEY and CDR2 is SVGAGI. The CDR3 is 14 amino acids. The CDR3 DNA follows: TGTGCCAGCACCCCTCAAAGAGCGGGAAACACCATATATTTT. Protein product: CASTPQRAGNTIYF.

This clone has just one count. The CDR3 is CASSSSGGAYGYTF. CDR3 sequence (DNA): TGTGCCAGTAGTTCCTCAGGGGGCGCCTATGGCTACACCTTC. The chain links TRBV19 to TRBJ1-2, with TRBD1 identical over 8 bases. Germline V gives CDR1 LNHDA, CDR2 SQIVND (reference sequence). The CDR3 runs 14 residues. J lost 4 bases, V lost 5 bases, and 6 bases had no gene match.

This chain joins TRBV19 and TRBJ2-5; 8 bases align to TRBD1. Germline V gene lookup returns CDR1 LNHDA and CDR2 SQIVND (reference sequence). The CDR3 runs to 15 residues. Trimming took 0 bases from V and 5 from J; bases not matched to a gene: 5. The CDR3 is CASSIEGQVRETQYF. The DNA of the CDR3 is TGTGCCAGTAGTATAGAGGGACAGGTACGGGAGACCCAGTACTTC. Using reference TRBV19 and TRBJ2-5 for the parts outside the CDR3, the full variable domain is DGGITQSPKYLFRKEGQNVTLSCEQNLNHDAMYWYRQDPGQGLRLIYYSQIVNDFQKGDIAEGYSVSREKKESFPLTVTSAQKNPTAFYLCASSIEGQVRETQYFGPGTRLLVL.

The chain has TRBV27 and TRBJ1-2; 8 bases are a match to TRBD1. The germline V gene has CDR1 MNHEY and CDR2 SMNVEV (reference sequence). J was trimmed by 4 bases and V by 2 bases; bases with no gene match: 9. There are 16 residues in the CDR3. Written as DNA, the CDR3 is TGTGCCAGCAGTTTAAAGGGGACAGGTCCACCCTATGGCTACACCTTC. Translating gives CASSLKGTGPPYGYTF.

V is TRBV10-3 and J is TRBJ2-1, with TRBD2 matching 10 bases. V gave up 6 bases and J gave up 8 bases; unmatched junction bases: 7. CDR1 and CDR2 (germline): ENHRY, SYGVKD. The CDR3 runs to 14 residues. CDR3 amino acids: CAISLAGVVDEQFF. For the CDR3, the DNA is TGTGCCATCAGCCTAGCGGGAGTTGTGGATGAGCAGTTCTTC.

J is TRBJ2-7 and V is TRBV4-1; 7 nucleotides agree with TRBD2. The V segment lost 5 bases and the J segment 4 bases; nucleotides outside the gene matches: 17. Germline lookup yields CDR1 MGHRA and CDR2 YSYEKL. CDR3 length: 17 residues. CDR3 DNA sequence: TGCGCCAGCAGCAGTAGGTGGGCCCCGGGGGGTTATTACGAGCAGTACTTC. This codes for CASSSRWAPGGYYEQYF.

The gene calls are TRBV29-1 and TRBJ1-1; D possibly corresponds to TRBD1 (5 bases). V dropped 6 bases and J dropped 5 bases, with 16 bases sitting between them. The CDR3 loop spans 13 amino acids. Germline CDR1 SQVTM, CDR2 ANQGSEA. The CDR3 DNA follows: TGCAGCGTGCATGCCCCAGGGAAAACTGAAGCTTTCTTT. This sequence encodes CSVHAPGKTEAFF.